This T cell receptor beta chain was captured in a study of neurological immune-mediated disorders. TCRdb re-called the 5' RACE reads with MiXCR, one entry per CDR3 protein. This table has roughly 55,000 distinct CDR3 sequences, approximately 17% appearing once. Looked up from germline, CDR1 is DFQATT and CDR2 is SNEGSKA (reference sequence). This CDR3 region has 14 residues. With 7 bases clipped from V and 7 bases from J, the junction kept 15 bases outside the gene matches. This clonotype was obtained from a man aged 55-75 years in good health. The sample consisted of PBMCs. The chain carries TRBV20-1 and TRBJ1-1; TRBD1 aligns across 7 bases. The CDR3 region is CSDESWDSRLEAFF. The DNA of the CDR3 is TGCAGTGATGAGAGCTGGGACAGCCGGCTTGAAGCTTTCTTT.